These T cell receptor beta chains were read from a single sample in a study of cytomegalovirus exposure and HLA in healthy donors. Measured with immunoSEQ multiplex PCR; TCRdb has only the in-frame clones, and not every one. The sample has 150,000 to 200,000 clones, about 87% seen once; the top ten hold approximately 1.7%. The sample taken for sequencing was PBMCs. These receptors all come from a woman aged 18-35 years in good health and CMV-seronegative. The CDR3 runs from the conserved cysteine through the conserved F or W. D genes are given only for firm matches. Clone size is shown for a subset of rows, as once, few, many or a class of expanded clone.

J	size	D	V	DNA	CDR3
TRBJ1-6	.	TRBD1	TRBV4-2	TGTGCCAGCAGCCAAGATCGACAGGGGGCGCGTTCACCCCTCCACTTT	CASSQDRQGARSPLHF
TRBJ1-4	.	.	TRBV21-1	TGTGCCAGCAGCAAAGATCGGGAGGGAAAACTGTTTTTT	CASSKDREGKLFF
TRBJ1-1	.	.	TRBV1	TGCACCAGCAGCCAAAGGGGAACCGGAGGGGACACTGAAGCTTTCTTT	CTSSQRGTGGDTEAFF
TRBJ2-3	.	TRBD2	TRBV14	TGTGCCAGCAGCCAACTAGGACTAGCGGGGTACACAGATACGCAGTATTTT	CASSQLGLAGYTDTQYF
TRBJ2-7	.	.	TRBV7-2	TGTGCCAGCAGCTTAGTCGGACGGGATCCCTACGAGCAGTACTTC	CASSLVGRDPYEQYF
TRBJ2-7	.	TRBD1	TRBV11-2	TGTGCCAGCAGCTTGAGGGAGGACAGGGAATCCTACGAGCAGTACTTC	CASSLREDRESYEQYF
TRBJ2-7	.	.	TRBV27	TGTGCCAGCAGTTTAGGGGGGGGCCGGGCCTACGAGCAGTACTTC	CASSLGGGRAYEQYF
TRBJ1-1	few	.	TRBV6-1	TGTGCCAGCAGTGAATCCAGGACTAACACTGAAGCTTTCTTT	CASSESRTNTEAFF
TRBJ1-1	many	.	TRBV4-1	TGCGCCAGCAGCCAATCGACAGGAACCACTGAAGCTTTCTTT	CASSQSTGTTEAFF
TRBJ2-1	.	.	TRBV7-2	TGTGCCAGCAGCTTACAGGGGATCTACAATGAGCAGTTCTTC	CASSLQGIYNEQFF
TRBJ1-2	once	.	TRBV7-2	TGTGCCAGCAGCTTAGCACCAGGGGCTAACTATGGCTACACCTTC	CASSLAPGANYGYTF